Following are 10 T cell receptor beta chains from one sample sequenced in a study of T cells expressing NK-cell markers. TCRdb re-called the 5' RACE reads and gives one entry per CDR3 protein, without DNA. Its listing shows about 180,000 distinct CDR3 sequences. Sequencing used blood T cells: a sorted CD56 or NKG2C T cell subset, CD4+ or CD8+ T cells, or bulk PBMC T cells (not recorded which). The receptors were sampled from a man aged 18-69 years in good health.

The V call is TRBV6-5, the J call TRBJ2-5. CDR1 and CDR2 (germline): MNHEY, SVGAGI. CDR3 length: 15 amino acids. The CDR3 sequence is CASSYLGDSQETQYF.

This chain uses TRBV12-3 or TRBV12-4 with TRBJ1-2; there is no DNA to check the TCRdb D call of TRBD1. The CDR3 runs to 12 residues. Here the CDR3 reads CASSGQGNGYTF.

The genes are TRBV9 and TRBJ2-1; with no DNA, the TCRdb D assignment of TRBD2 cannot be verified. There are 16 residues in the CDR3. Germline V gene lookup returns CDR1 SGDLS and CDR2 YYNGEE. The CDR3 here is CASSAGGPSSYNEQFF. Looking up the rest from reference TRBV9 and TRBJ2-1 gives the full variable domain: DSGVTQTPKHLITATGQRVTLRCSPRSGDLSVYWYQQSLDQGLQFLIQYYNGEERAKGNILERFSAQQFPDLHSELNLSSLELGDSALYFCASSAGGPSSYNEQFFGPGTRLTVL.

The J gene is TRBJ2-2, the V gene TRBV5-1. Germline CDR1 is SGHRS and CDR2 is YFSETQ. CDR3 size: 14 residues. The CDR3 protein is CASSLGITTGELFF.

CDR3 loop: CATSARTSDNEQFF. The chain links TRBV15 to TRBJ2-1; the TCRdb D gene call, TRBD2, has no DNA to confirm it. The CDR3 loop spans 14 amino acids. Germline loops: CDR1 LNHNV, CDR2 YYDKDF (reference sequence). Complete variable domain (other parts from reference TRBV15 and TRBJ2-1): DAMVIQNPRYQVTQFGKPVTLSCSQTLNHNVMYWYQQKSSQAPKLLFHYYDKDFNNEADTPDNFQSRRPNTSFCFLDIRSPGLGDTAMYLCATSARTSDNEQFFGPGTRLTVL.

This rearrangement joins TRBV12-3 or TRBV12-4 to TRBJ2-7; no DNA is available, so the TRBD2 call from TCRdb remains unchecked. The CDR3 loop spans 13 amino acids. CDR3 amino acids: CASSYGIPWEQYF.

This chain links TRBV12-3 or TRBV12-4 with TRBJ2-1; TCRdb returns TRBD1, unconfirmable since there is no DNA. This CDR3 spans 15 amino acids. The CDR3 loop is CASSLEGVNYNEQFF.

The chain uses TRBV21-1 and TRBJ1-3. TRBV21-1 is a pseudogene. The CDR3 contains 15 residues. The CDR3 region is CASPKRKRSGNTIYF.

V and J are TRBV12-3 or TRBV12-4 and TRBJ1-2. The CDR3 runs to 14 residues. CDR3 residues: CASSLVKGRGGYTF.

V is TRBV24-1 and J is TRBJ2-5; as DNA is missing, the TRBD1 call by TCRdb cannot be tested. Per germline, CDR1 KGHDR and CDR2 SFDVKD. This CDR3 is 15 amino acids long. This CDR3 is CATSDPTGVEETQYF.